Sequencing of this T cell receptor beta chain was carried out in a study of cytomegalovirus exposure and HLA in healthy donors. Clones were read by immunoSEQ multiplex PCR, and TCRdb kept only the in-frame ones, dropping some. This table has roughly 120,000 clones, around 85% appearing once. In this sample, this clone turned up a few times. Its antigen remains unknown. Study-wide results and caveats: TCR clusters originating in the first cohort tended to co-occur in the roughly 120 validation repertoires, according to a later analysis. While the bulk of TCR sequences proved rare, some public TCRs turned up in many donors.

This TCR came from a young man in good health and CMV-seropositive. The specimen sequenced was PBMCs.

CDR3 DNA: TGTGCCAGCAGCTCACGACAGCTCTCCCGACTGTTTTTT. It translates to CASSSRQLSRLFF. The V and J genes are TRBV13 and TRBJ1-4, with a possible D match to TRBD1 (5 bases). This CDR3 comprises 13 residues. The V gene lost 4 bases and the J gene lost 13 bases, with 16 bases spanning the gap. Germline loops: CDR1 PRHDT, CDR2 FYEKMQ (reference sequence).